What follows are 21 T cell receptor beta chains derived from one specimen sequenced in a study of human T cells and chemical hapten exposure. As for time point: patch test 2, 6 weeks after DPC sensitization. Treatment: therapeutic diphenylcyclopropenone sensitization with weekly scalp DPC. TCRdb reprocessed the RACE reads via MiXCR and lists one record per CDR3 protein. The table includes 110,000 or so distinct CDR3 sequences, about a tenth detected once. Sequenced material: whole blood, taken in connection with sensitization to the hapten diphenylcyclopropenone (DPC). These receptor sequences come from a woman aged 40 to 55 with alopecia areata. Some clones in this sample may be carry-over from other donors' samples.

This clonotype occurred a few times. The chain couples TRBV29-1 to TRBJ2-7, with D uncertain. The CDR3 is 13 amino acids. With 0 bases removed from V and 0 bases from J, the gap between germline ends came to 6 bases. Germline CDR1 is SQVTM and CDR2 is ANQGSEA. In nucleotides, the CDR3 is TGCAGCGTTGAAGAGGTCAGCTCCTACGAGCAGTACTTC. It encodes CSVEEVSSYEQYF.

The chain uses TRBV5-1 and TRBJ1-1; possible D gene TRBD1, 5 bases. Trimming took off 4 bases at V and 2 bases at J, with 15 bases between the two ends. This CDR3 spans 15 amino acids. CDR1 SGHRS and CDR2 YFSETQ come from the germline V gene. The CDR3 spells CASSVLTGGNTEAFF. The CDR3, as DNA: TGCGCCAGCAGCGTCCTAACAGGCGGCAACACTGAAGCTTTCTTT.

This clonotype came up a few times. V and J are TRBV18 and TRBJ2-2; D uncertain. There are 14 residues in the CDR3. The germline V and J ends were trimmed by 3 bases and 3 bases, with 8 bases remaining between them. CDR1 and CDR2 from the germline V gene are KGHSH and LQKENI. The CDR3 sequence: CASSPSGDTGELFF. The DNA of the CDR3 is TGTGCCAGCTCACCGTCTGGGGACACCGGGGAGCTGTTTTTT.

The rearrangement links TRBV18 to TRBJ1-2; D possibly corresponds to TRBD1 (5 bases). The CDR3 is 14 residues long. V lost 0 bases, J lost 8 bases, and 13 bases lay in between. From germline, CDR1 is KGHSH and CDR2 LQKENI. DNA for the CDR3: TGTGCCAGCTCACCACCAGGCAGGGCGTGGGGCTACACCTTC. Amino acid sequence: CASSPPGRAWGYTF.

As DNA, the CDR3 is TGTGCCAGCAGCGACTTACAGGGGTACGAGCAGTACTTC. It translates to CASSDLQGYEQYF. The chain carries TRBV27 and TRBJ2-7, with 7 nucleotides matching TRBD1. V gave up 6 bases and J gave up 4 bases; unmatched junction bases: 6. The CDR3 has 13 residues. The germline V gene encodes CDR1 MNHEY and CDR2 SMNVEV (reference sequence).

This clonotype was observed many times. The chain is built from TRBV20-1 and TRBJ2-4, with TRBD2 matching 8 bases. Per germline, CDR1 DFQATT and CDR2 SNEGSKA (reference sequence). This CDR3 is built from 17 residues. The junction had 22 bases not matched to a gene; V was cut back by 5 bases and J by 10 bases. The CDR3 sequence is CSARPPGGAVRFNIQYF. The CDR3 DNA follows: TGCAGTGCTCGCCCCCCGGGGGGGGCCGTTCGTTTTAATATTCAGTACTTC.

This clonotype was seen ten or more times. This chain links TRBV7-9 with TRBJ1-3, with D uncertain. The V and J ends lost 8 bases and 0 bases respectively, with 11 bases between them. This CDR3 comprises 14 residues. Germline V CDR1 and CDR2: SEHNR, FQNEAQ (reference sequence). This CDR3 is CASRGLSSGNTIYF. CDR3 nucleotides: TGTGCCAGCCGGGGTCTAAGCTCTGGAAACACCATATATTTT.

This chain joins TRBV9 and TRBJ2-3; 11 nucleotides line up with TRBD1. Germline V CDR1 and CDR2: SGDLS, YYNGEE. V lost 3 bases, J lost 2 bases, and 5 bases stayed unmatched. This CDR3 spans 16 amino acids. The CDR3 is CASSARGQGDTDTQYF. The DNA of the CDR3 is TGTGCCAGCAGCGCGAGGGGACAGGGGGACACAGATACGCAGTATTTT.

Many counts were recorded for this clonotype. The chain combines TRBV11-2 with TRBJ2-7; D possibly corresponds to TRBD1 (6 bases). This CDR3 has 14 amino acids. V was cut by 3 bases and J by 6 bases, with 15 bases left in between. Germline CDR1 reads SGHAT; CDR2 reads FQNNGV. The DNA for the CDR3 is TGTGCCAGCAGCTTGTCTAGGGGGTTGATCGAGCAGTACTTC. It specifies CASSLSRGLIEQYF.

This clonotype was counted only a few times. The V call is TRBV10-3, the J call TRBJ2-7; TRBD1 is a possible D gene (6 bases). The germline V and J ends were trimmed by 4 bases and 3 bases, with 10 bases remaining between them. CDR3 size: 13 residues. CDR1 and CDR2 (germline): ENHRY, SYGVKD. CDR3 loop: CAISGDTYYEQYF. The CDR3 region has the DNA TGTGCCATCAGTGGGGACACCTACTACGAGCAGTACTTC.

This clonotype was recorded at least ten times. The chain combines TRBV10-2 with TRBJ2-3, with 11 positions matching TRBD2. V gave up 6 bases and J gave up 0 bases; unmatched junction bases: 11. This CDR3 is 18 amino acids long. CDR1 is WSHSY, CDR2 SAAADI, per germline. The CDR3 sequence: CASSAPIAGGASTDTQYF. The CDR3, as DNA: TGCGCCAGCAGCGCTCCTATAGCGGGGGGGGCTAGCACAGATACGCAGTATTTT.

In its sample, this clonotype was seen a few times. The chain is built from TRBV14 and TRBJ1-2, with TRBD1 identical over 9 bases. Germline V gene lookup returns CDR1 SGHDN and CDR2 FVKESK. The V gene end was trimmed by 0 bases and the J gene end by 2 bases; junction bases not matched to a gene: 4. This CDR3 comprises 16 residues. The CDR3 coding sequence is TGTGCCAGCAGCCAAGAAGGGACAGGGTGGAACTATGGCTACACCTTC. Residues: CASSQEGTGWNYGYTF.

This clonotype was counted between two and nine times. The gene calls are TRBV21-1 and TRBJ1-4. TRBV21-1 has pseudogene status. This CDR3 has 11 amino acids. The CDR3 loop reads CASCHREKLFF. CDR3 nucleotides: TGTGCCAGCTGTCACCGTGAAAAACTGTTTTTT.

This clonotype was observed at least ten times. This sequence joins TRBV12-3 or TRBV12-4 and TRBJ2-7, with D uncertain. V lost 5 bases and J 5 bases, leaving 10 bases between the germline ends. The CDR3 loop spans 12 amino acids. CDR3 protein: CASSPSTHEQYF. The CDR3 coding sequence is TGTGCCAGCAGTCCCAGTACCCACGAGCAGTACTTC.

This clonotype was counted only a few times. The chain links TRBV6-2 or TRBV6-3 to TRBJ2-3, with D possibly being TRBD1 (6 bases). The ends were cut back, 5 bases at V and 2 bases at J, with 17 bases in the middle. Germline V gives CDR1 MNHEY, CDR2 SVGEGT. This CDR3 comprises 16 residues. The CDR3 here is CASSPWGPPDTDTQYF. The CDR3 bases are TGTGCCAGCAGTCCTTGGGGGCCACCCGACACAGATACGCAGTATTTT.

The chain employs TRBV19 and TRBJ2-4; D tentatively fits TRBD1 or TRBD2 (5 bases each). This CDR3 has 16 residues. Germline CDR1 is LNHDA and CDR2 is SQIVND (reference sequence). V lost 2 bases, J lost 13 bases, and 24 bases lay in between. The chain's CDR3 is CASSIITGRSPPIQYF. CDR3 coding DNA: TGTGCCAGTAGTATAATTACGGGACGGAGTCCGCCGATACAGTACTTC. Together with reference TRBV19 and TRBJ2-4, the CDR3 gives the full variable domain: DGGITQSPKYLFRKEGQNVTLSCEQNLNHDAMYWYRQDPGQGLRLIYYSQIVNDFQKGDIAEGYSVSREKKESFPLTVTSAQKNPTAFYLCASSIITGRSPPIQYFGAGTRLSVL.

A single count supports this clonotype. The chain joins TRBV7-3 to TRBJ2-3; tentatively, D is TRBD1 (6 bases). CDR3 length: 13 amino acids. In germline, CDR1 is SGHTA, CDR2 FQGTGA. Trimming left V 5 bases short and J 2 bases short, with 8 bases between. In DNA form, the CDR3 reads TGTGCCAGCAGCGAGGGGGTCACAGATACGCAGTATTTT. It encodes CASSEGVTDTQYF.

The chain employs TRBV10-3 and TRBJ2-7; D is unclear. The V end was cut by 3 bases, the J end by 1 base, with 7 bases between. The V gene's germline CDR1 is ENHRY and CDR2 SYGVKD. The CDR3 loop spans 13 amino acids. The CDR3: CAISDRLSYEQYF. The CDR3 bases are TGTGCCATCAGTGACCGGCTTTCCTACGAGCAGTACTTC.

This clonotype was seen a handful of times. V usage is TRBV20-1 and J usage is TRBJ1-1; D possibly corresponds to TRBD1 (6 bases). CDR1 DFQATT and CDR2 SNEGSKA come from the germline V gene (reference sequence). The V and J ends lost 3 bases and 0 bases respectively, with 14 bases between them. This CDR3 region has 15 residues. DNA of the CDR3: TGCAGTGCTAGGGAGACAGGAGGCATGAACACTGAAGCTTTCTTT. Protein: CSARETGGMNTEAFF.

The sample holds many counts of this clonotype. The chain joins TRBV6-5 to TRBJ2-7; TRBD2 agrees at 10 bases. CDR3 length equals 16 residues. Germline V gene data show CDR1 as MNHEY and CDR2 as SVGAGI. Losses at the gene ends were 6 bases for V and 0 bases for J; bases not matched to a gene: 8. The CDR3 here is CASRGAGGETSYEQYF. In DNA, the CDR3 is TGTGCCAGCAGAGGAGCGGGGGGGGAAACCTCCTACGAGCAGTACTTC.

This clonotype occurred many times. In nucleotides, the CDR3 is TGTGCCAGCAGCCAAGCCTTGGGGGGATCACCCCTCCACTTT. Protein: CASSQALGGSPLHF. The J gene is TRBJ1-6, the V gene TRBV14; D possibly corresponds to TRBD1 (5 bases). CDR1 and CDR2 from the germline V gene are SGHDN and FVKESK. The CDR3 extends over 14 amino acids. The V end lost 1 base, the J end lost 10 bases, and 11 bases lay between the germline ends.